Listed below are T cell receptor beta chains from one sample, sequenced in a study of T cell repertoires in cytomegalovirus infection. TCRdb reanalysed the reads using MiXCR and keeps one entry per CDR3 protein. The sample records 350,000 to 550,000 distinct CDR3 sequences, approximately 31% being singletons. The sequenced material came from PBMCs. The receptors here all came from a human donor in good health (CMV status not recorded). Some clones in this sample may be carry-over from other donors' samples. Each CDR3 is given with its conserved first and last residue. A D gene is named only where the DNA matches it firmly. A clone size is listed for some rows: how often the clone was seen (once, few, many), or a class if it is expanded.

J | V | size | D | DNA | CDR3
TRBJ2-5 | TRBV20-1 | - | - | TGCAGTGCTAGAGCCAGACCTAGTTACCAAGAGACCCAGTACTTC | CSARARPSYQETQYF
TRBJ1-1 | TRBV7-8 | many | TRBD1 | TGTGCCAGCAGCTCACAGCCGGGACAGACCTTTGAAGCTTTCTTT | CASSSQPGQTFEAFF
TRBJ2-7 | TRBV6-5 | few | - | TGTGCCAGCAGCCCTCCTCGATGGGGAAGCTCCTACGAGCAGTACTTC | CASSPPRWGSSYEQYF
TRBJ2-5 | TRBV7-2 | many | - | TGTGCCAGCAGCGAGGAGGTAGCGTTTAAGACCCAGTACTTC | CASSEEVAFKTQYF
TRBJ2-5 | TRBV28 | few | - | TGTGCCAGCAGTTTCCAGGGGCAAGAGACCCAGTACTTC | CASSFQGQETQYF
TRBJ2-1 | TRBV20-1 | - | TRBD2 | TGCAGTGCTAGTTCTAGCGGAAATGAGCAGTTCTTC | CSASSSGNEQFF
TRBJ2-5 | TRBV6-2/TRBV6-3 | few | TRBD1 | TGTGCCAGCAGCCGAAACAGGGGGCAGGAAGAGACCCAGTACTTC | CASSRNRGQEETQYF
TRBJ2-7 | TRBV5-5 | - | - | TGTGCCAGCAGCTTAGAGGGCAGGGCGGTCTACGAGCAGTACTTC | CASSLEGRAVYEQYF
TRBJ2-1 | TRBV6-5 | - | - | TGTGCCAGCAGAAGGGACATCTACAATGAGCAGTTCTTC | CASRRDIYNEQFF
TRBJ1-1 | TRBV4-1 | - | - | TGCGCCAGCAGCCAAGACTTAACAAGGGGCACTGAAGCTTTCTTT | CASSQDLTRGTEAFF
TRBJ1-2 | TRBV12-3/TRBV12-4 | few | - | TGTGCCAGCAGTGCGGGGGGTCCAGGAACCTATGGCTACACCTTC | CASSAGGPGTYGYTF
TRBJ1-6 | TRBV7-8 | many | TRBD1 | TGTGCCAGCAGCTTAACGACGACCGGGACAGGGTTTTCACCCCTCCACTTT | CASSLTTTGTGFSPLHF
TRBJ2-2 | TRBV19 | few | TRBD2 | TGTGCCACCCGGGGGGGGGGCCAGAACACCGGGGAGCTGTTTTTT | CATRGGGQNTGELFF
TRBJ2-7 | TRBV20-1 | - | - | TGCAGTGCTAGAGATTTTGGCAGGGACTCCTACGAGCAGTACTTC | CSARDFGRDSYEQYF
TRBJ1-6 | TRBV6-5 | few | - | TGTGCCAGCAAGGAGCAGGGAGGTTCACCCCTCCACTTT | CASKEQGGSPLHF
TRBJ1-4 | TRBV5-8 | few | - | TGTGCCAGCTTATCCGAGCGAGGGCCTAATGAAAAACTGTTTTTT | CASLSERGPNEKLFF
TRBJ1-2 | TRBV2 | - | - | TGTGCCAGCAGTCACCTCGGGTCCCTATATGGCTACACCTTC | CASSHLGSLYGYTF
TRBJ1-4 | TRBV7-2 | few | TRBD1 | TGTGCCAGCAGCCCCGGACAGGGGACTAAGGAAAACCTGTTTTTT | CASSPGQGTKENLFF
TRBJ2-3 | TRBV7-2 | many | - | TGTGCCAGCGGGGTAGCCAGGAGCGCAGATACGCAGTATTTT | CASGVARSADTQYF
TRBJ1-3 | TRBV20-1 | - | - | TGCAGTGCTAGAGATCCGACAGGTAGTGGAAACACCATATATTTT | CSARDPTGSGNTIYF
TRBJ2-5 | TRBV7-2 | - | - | TGTGCCAGCAGCTTCAGTCGCAGCCAAGAGACCCAGTACTTC | CASSFSRSQETQYF
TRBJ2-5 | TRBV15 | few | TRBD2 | TGTGCCACCACGGAGCGGGGGGTCCAAGAGACCCAGTACTTC | CATTERGVQETQYF
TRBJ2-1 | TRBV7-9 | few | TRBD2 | TGTGCCAGCAGCTTATACTCCGGGGGGGGGAATGAGCAGTTCTTC | CASSLYSGGGNEQFF
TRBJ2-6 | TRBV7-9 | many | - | TGTGCCAGCAGCTTAGCGCGGTCACAGACTGGGGCCAACGTCCTGACTTTC | CASSLARSQTGANVLTF
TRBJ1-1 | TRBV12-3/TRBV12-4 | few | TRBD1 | TGTGCCAGCAGTCGGACAGGGGTTGGTAACACTGAAGCTTTCTTT | CASSRTGVGNTEAFF
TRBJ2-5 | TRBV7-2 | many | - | TGTGCCAGCAGCCGACCCCTCCGGGGGGCCCAAGAGACCCAGTACTTC | CASSRPLRGAQETQYF
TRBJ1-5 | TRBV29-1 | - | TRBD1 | TGCAGCGTTGTAATCCAAGGACAGGGAAGTCAGCCCCAGCATTTT | CSVVIQGQGSQPQHF
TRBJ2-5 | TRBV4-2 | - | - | TGTGCCAGCAGCCAAGATGAAGACGAGACCCAGTACTTC | CASSQDEDETQYF
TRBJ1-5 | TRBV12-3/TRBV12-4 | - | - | TGTGCCAGCAGTTGGGGGGGGATTCCGGGACAACGAAATCAGCCCCAGCATTTT | CASSWGGIPGQRNQPQHF
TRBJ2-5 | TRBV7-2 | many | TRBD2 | TGTGCCAGCAGCCCCCGGCGGGGGGGACGGGGGGAGACCCAGTACTTC | CASSPRRGGRGETQYF
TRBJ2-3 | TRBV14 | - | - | TGTGCCAGCAGCTTTCGCTCCGGGCTAGAAAAACGGGATACGCAGTATTTT | CASSFRSGLEKRDTQYF
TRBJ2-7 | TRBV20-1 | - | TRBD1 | TGCAGTGCTCACGACGGGACAGGCGGCAACGAGCAGTACTTC | CSAHDGTGGNEQYF
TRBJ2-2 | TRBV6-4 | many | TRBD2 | TGTGCCAGCAGAGAAGCGGGGGGGGAAGAGACCGGGGAGCTGTTTTTT | CASREAGGEETGELFF
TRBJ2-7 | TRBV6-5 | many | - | TGTGCCAGCAGTTACTCGCCGGGGCCCCCCTACGAGCAGTACTTC | CASSYSPGPPYEQYF
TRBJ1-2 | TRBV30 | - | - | TGTGCCTGGAGTCTAAGGGTTGTAGTTGGCTACACCTTC | CAWSLRVVVGYTF
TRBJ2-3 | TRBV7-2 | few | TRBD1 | TGTGCCAGCAGTGATAGGACAGGAGGAAATACAGATACGCAGTATTTT | CASSDRTGGNTDTQYF
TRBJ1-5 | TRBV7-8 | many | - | TGTGCCAGCAGCTTAGGGGGGGCTCTTAATCAGCCCCAGCATTTT | CASSLGGALNQPQHF
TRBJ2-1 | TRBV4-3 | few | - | TGCGCCAGCAGCCCGGGGACTTTTGACAATGAGCAGTTCTTC | CASSPGTFDNEQFF
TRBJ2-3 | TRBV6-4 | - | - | TGTGCCAGCAGCGCCGGGACGGCTAGCACAGATACGCAGTATTTT | CASSAGTASTDTQYF
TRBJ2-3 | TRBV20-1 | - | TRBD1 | TGCAGTGCTAGAGCCCGGGACAGGGCCCCAGATACGCAGTATTTT | CSARARDRAPDTQYF
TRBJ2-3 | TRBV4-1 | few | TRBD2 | TGCGCCAGCAGCCAGCTAGCGGGGGCTCCAGATACGCAGTATTTT | CASSQLAGAPDTQYF
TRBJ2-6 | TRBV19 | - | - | TGTGCCAGTAGCCTGATTGACTCTGGGGCCAACGTCCTGACTTTC | CASSLIDSGANVLTF
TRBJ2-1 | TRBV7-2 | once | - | TGTGCCAGCAGCTACAAATGGCCGTACAATGAGCAGTTCTTC | CASSYKWPYNEQFF
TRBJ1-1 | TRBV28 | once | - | TGTGCCAGCTCTGTTTGGGGTCGGGAAGACACTGAAGCTTTCTTT | CASSVWGREDTEAFF
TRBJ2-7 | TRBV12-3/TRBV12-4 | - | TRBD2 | TGTGCCAGCAGTTTGGGTAGCGGGGGGTACGAGCAGTACTTC | CASSLGSGGYEQYF
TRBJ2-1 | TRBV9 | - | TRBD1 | TGTGCCAGCAGCCGGACAGGGGTTTACAATGAGCAGTTCTTC | CASSRTGVYNEQFF
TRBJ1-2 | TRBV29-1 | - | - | TGCAGCGTTGATGGCCCAGGGGTCTGGGACTATGGCTACACCTTC | CSVDGPGVWDYGYTF
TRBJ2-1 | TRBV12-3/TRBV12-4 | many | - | TGTGCCAGCAGTTTTTCGGGGATGAATGAGCAGTTCTTC | CASSFSGMNEQFF